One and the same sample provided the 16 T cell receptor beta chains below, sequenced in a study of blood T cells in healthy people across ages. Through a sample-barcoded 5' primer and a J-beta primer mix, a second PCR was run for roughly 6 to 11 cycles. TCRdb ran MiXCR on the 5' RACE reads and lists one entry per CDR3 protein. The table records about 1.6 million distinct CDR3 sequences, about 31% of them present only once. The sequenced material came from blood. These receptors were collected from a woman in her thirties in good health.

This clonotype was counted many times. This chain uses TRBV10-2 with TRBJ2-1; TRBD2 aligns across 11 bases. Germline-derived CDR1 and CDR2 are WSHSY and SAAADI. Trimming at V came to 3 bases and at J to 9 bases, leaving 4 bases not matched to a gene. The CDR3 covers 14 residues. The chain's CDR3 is CASSDSGRASEQFF. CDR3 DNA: TGCGCCAGCAGTGATAGCGGGAGGGCCAGTGAGCAGTTCTTC.

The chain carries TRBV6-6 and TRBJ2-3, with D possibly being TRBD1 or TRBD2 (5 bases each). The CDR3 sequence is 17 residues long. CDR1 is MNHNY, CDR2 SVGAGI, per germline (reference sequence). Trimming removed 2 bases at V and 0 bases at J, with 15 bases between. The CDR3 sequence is CASSYPLGGTSTDTQYF. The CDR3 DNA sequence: TGTGCCAGCAGTTACCCCCTTGGTGGGACCAGCACAGATACGCAGTATTTT.

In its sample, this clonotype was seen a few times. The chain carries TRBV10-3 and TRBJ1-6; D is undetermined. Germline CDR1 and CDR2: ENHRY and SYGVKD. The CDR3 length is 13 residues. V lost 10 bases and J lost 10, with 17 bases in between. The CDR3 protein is CANARATESPLHF. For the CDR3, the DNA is TGTGCCAATGCGAGGGCAACGGAATCACCCCTCCACTTT.

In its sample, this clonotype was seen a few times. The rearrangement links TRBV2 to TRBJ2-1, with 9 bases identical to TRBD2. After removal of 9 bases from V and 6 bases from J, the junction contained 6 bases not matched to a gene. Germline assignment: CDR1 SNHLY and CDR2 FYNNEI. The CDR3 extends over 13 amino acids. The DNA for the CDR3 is TGTGCCAGTGGACTAGCGCCGTTCAATGAGCAGTTCTTC. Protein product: CASGLAPFNEQFF. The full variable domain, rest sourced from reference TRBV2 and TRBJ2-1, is EPEVTQTPSHQVTQMGQEVILRCVPISNHLYFYWYRQILGQKVEFLVSFYNNEISEKSEIFDDQFSVERPDGSNFTLKIRSTKLEDSAMYFCASGLAPFNEQFFGPGTRLTVL.

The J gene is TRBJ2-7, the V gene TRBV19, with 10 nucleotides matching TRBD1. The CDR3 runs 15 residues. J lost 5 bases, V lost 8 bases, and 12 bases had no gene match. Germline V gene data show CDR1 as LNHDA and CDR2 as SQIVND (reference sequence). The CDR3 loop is CASSLAGTGDNEQYF. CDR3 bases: TGTGCCAGTTCTCTCGCCGGGACAGGGGACAACGAGCAGTACTTC.

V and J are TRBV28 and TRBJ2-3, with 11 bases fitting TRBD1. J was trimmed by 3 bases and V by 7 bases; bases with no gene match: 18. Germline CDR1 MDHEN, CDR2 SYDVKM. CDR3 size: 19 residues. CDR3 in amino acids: CASNNPGTGGILFTDTQYF. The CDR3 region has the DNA TGTGCCAGCAACAACCCCGGGACAGGGGGGATTCTCTTTACAGATACGCAGTATTTT. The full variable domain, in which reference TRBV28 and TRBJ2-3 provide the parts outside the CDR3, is DVKVTQSSRYLVKRTGEKVFLECVQDMDHENMFWYRQDPGLGLRLIYFSYDVKMKEKGDIPEGYSVSREKKERFSLILESASTNQTSMYLCASNNPGTGGILFTDTQYFGPGTRLTVL.

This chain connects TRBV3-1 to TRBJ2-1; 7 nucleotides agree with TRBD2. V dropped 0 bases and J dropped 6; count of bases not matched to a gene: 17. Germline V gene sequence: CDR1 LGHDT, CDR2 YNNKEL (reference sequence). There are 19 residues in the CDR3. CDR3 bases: TGTGCCAGCAGCCAAGATCGGGTGCGGGAGATGAGGTATAGCAATGAGCAGTTCTTC. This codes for CASSQDRVREMRYSNEQFF.

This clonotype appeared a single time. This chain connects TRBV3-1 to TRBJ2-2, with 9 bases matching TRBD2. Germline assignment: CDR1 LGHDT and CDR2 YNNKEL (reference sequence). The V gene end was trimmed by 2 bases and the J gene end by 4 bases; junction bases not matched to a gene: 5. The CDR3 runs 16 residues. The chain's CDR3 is CASSQSLAGPTGELFF. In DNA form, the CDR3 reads TGTGCCAGCAGCCAAAGCCTAGCGGGACCCACCGGGGAGCTGTTTTTT. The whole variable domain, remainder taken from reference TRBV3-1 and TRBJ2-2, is DTAVSQTPKYLVTQMGNDKSIKCEQNLGHDTMYWYKQDSKKFLKIMFSYNNKELIINETVPNRFSPKSPDKAHLNLHINSLELGDSAVYFCASSQSLAGPTGELFFGEGSRLTVL.

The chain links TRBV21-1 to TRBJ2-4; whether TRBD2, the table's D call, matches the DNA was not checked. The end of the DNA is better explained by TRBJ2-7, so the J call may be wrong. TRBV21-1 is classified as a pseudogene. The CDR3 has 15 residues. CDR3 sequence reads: CASSNTSGRAHEQYF. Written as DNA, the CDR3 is TGTGCCAGCAGCAACACTAGCGGGAGGGCCCACGAGCAGTACTTC.

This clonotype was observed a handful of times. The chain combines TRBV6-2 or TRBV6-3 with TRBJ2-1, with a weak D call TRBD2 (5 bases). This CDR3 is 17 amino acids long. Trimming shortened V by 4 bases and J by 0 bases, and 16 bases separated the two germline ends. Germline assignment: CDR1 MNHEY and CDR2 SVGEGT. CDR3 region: CASSFVGSESSYNEQFF. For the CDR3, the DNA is TGTGCCAGCAGTTTCGTCGGTAGCGAAAGCTCCTACAATGAGCAGTTCTTC.

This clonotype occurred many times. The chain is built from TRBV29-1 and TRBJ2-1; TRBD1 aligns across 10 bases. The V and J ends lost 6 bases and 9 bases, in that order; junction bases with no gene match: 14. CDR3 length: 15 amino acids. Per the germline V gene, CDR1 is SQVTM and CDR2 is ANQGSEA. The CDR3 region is CSVEAPDRGTGEQFF. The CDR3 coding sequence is TGCAGCGTGGAGGCCCCGGACAGGGGGACCGGTGAGCAGTTCTTC.

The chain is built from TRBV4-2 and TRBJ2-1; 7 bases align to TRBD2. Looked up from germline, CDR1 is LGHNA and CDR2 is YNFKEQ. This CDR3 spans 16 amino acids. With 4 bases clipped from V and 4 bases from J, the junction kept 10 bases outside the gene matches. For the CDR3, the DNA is TGTGCCAGCAGCCGCCAACGGGAGGTGGGTTACAATGAGCAGTTCTTC. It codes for CASSRQREVGYNEQFF.

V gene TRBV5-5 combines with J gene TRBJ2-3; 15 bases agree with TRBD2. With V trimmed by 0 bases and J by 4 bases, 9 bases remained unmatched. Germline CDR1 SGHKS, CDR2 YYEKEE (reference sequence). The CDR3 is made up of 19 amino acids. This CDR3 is CASSLEGLAGGSVADTQYF. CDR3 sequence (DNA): TGTGCCAGCAGCTTGGAGGGACTAGCGGGGGGATCTGTTGCAGATACGCAGTATTTT.

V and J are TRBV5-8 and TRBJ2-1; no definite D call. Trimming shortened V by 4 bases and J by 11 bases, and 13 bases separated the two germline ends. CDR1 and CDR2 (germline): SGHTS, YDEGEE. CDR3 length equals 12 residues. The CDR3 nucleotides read TGTGCCAGCAGCCAGTTAGGGAATAAGCAGTTCTTC. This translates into CASSQLGNKQFF.

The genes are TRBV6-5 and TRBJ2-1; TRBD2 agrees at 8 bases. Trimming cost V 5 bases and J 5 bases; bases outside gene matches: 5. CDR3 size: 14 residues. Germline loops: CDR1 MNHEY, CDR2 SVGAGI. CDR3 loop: CASSDPGGHNEQFF. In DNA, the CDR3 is TGTGCCAGCAGTGACCCGGGAGGGCACAATGAGCAGTTCTTC.

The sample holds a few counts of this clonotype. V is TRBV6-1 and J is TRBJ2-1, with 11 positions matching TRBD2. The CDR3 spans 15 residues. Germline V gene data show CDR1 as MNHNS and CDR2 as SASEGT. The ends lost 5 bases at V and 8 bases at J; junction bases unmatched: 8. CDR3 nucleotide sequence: TGTGCCAGCAGTCGAACTAGCGGGAGTCTATATGAGCAGTTCTTC. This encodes CASSRTSGSLYEQFF.